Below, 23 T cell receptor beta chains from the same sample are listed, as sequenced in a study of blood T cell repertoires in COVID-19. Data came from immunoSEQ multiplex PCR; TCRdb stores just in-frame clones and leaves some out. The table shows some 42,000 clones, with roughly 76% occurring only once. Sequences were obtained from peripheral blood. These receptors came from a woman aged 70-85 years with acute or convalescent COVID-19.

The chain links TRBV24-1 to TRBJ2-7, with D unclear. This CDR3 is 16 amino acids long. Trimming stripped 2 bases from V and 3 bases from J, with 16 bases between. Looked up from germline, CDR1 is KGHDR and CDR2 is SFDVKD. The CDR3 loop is CATSDSKYNGGYEQYF. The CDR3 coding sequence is TGTGCCACCAGTGATTCCAAGTACAACGGCGGCTACGAGCAGTACTTC.

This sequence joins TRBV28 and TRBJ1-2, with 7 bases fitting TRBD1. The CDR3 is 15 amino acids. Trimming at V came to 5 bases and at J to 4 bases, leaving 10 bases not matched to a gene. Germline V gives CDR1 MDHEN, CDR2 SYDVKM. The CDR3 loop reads CASSLHNRGGYGYTF. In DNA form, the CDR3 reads TGTGCCAGCAGTCTACATAACAGGGGAGGCTATGGCTACACCTTC.

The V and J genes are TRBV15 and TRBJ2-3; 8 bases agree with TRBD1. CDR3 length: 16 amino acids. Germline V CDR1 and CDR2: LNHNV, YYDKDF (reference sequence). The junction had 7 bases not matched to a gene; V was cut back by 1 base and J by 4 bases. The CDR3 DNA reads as TGTGCCACCAGCAGAGGTTCAGGGGGCTATGCAGATACGCAGTATTTT. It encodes CATSRGSGGYADTQYF.

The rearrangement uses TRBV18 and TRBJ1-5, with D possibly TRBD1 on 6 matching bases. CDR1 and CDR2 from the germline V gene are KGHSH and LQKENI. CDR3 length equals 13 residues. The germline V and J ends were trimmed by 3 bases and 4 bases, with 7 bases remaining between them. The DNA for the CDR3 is TGTGCCAGCTCACCCGGACAGAATCAGCCCCAGCATTTT. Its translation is CASSPGQNQPQHF.

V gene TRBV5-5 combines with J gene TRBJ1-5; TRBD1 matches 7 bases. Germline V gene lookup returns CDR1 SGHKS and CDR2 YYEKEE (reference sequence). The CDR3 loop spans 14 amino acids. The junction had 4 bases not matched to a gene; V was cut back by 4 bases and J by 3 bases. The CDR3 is CASSQGQTNQPQHF. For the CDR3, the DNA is TGTGCCAGCAGCCAGGGACAGACCAATCAGCCCCAGCATTTT.

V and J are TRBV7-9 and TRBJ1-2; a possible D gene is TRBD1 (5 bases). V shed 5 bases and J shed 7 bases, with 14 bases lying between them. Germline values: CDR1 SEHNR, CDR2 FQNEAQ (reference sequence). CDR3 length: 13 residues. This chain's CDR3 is CASSLYSGLGYTF. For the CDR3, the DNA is TGTGCCAGCAGCCTCTATTCAGGGCTTGGCTACACCTTC.

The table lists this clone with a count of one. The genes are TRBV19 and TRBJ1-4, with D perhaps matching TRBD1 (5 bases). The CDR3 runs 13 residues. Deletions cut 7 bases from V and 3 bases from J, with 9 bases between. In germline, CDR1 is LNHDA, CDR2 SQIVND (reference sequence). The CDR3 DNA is TGTGCCAGTACGGACACGGCTAATGAAAAACTGTTTTTT. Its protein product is CASTDTANEKLFF.

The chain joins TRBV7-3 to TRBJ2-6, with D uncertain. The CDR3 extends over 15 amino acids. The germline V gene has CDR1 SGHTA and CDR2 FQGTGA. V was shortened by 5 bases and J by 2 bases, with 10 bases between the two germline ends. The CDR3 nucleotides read TGTGCCAGCAGCCTAGGCCAGACTGGGGCCAACGTCCTGACTTTC. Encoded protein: CASSLGQTGANVLTF.

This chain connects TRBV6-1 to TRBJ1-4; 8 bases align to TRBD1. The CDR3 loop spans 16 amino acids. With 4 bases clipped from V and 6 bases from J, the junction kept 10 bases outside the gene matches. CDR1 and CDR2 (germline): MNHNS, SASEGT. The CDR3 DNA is TGTGCCAGCAGTGCAGGGACAGGCAGAATGGATGAAAAACTGTTTTTT. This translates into CASSAGTGRMDEKLFF.

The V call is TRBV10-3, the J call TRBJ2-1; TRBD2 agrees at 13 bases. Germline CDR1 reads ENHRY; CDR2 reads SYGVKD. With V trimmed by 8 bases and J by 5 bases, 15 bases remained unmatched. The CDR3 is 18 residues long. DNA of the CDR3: TGTGCCATCGGTACTAGCGGGGGGGCTTCCCCACCCAACAATGAGCAGTTCTTC. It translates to CAIGTSGGASPPNNEQFF.

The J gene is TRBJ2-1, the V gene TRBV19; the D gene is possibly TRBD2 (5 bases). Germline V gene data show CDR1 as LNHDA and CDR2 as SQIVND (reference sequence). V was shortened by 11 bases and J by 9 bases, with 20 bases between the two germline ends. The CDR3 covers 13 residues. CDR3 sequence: CASSSGAPSEQFF. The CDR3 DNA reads TGTGCCTCCAGCAGCGGAGCCCCCAGTGAGCAGTTCTTC.

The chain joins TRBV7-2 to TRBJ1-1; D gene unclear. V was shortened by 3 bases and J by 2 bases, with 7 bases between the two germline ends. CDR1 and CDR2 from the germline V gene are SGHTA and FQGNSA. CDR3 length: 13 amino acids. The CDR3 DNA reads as TGTGCCAGCAGCTTTTCAAGCAACACTGAAGCTTTCTTT. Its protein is CASSFSSNTEAFF.

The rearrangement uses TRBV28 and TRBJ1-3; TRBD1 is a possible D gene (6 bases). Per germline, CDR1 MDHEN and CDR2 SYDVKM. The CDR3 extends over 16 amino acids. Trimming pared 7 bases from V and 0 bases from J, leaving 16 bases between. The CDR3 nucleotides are TGTGCCAGCACAACTACAGGGACCAGCTCTGGAAACACCATATATTTT. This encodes CASTTTGTSSGNTIYF.

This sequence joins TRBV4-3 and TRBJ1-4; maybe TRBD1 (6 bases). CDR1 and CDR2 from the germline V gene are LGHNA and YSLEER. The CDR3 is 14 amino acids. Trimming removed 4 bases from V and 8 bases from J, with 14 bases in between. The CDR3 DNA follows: TGCGCCAGCAGCCGACACAGGGATGTCGAAAAACTGTTTTTT. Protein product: CASSRHRDVEKLFF.

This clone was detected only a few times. CDR3 DNA: TGTGCCAGCAGCTCTAGGGGCATGGAGAACACTGAAGCTTTCTTT. This sequence encodes CASSSRGMENTEAFF. This sequence joins TRBV6-5 and TRBJ1-1, with D possibly TRBD1 on 5 matching bases. From germline, CDR1 is MNHEY and CDR2 SVGAGI. The CDR3 spans 15 residues. Trimming removed 6 bases at V and 1 base at J, with 15 bases between.

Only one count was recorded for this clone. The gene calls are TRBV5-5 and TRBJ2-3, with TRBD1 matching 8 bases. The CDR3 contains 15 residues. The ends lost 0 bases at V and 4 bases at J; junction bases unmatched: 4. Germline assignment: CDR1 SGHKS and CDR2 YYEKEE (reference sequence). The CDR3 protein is CASSLAGGRPDTQYF. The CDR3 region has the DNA TGTGCCAGCAGCTTGGCAGGGGGCAGGCCAGATACGCAGTATTTT.

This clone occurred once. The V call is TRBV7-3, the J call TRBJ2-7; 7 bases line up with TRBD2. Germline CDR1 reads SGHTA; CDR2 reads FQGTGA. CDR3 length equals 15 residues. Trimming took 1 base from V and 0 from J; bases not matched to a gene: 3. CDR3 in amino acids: CASSLKGGPSYEQYF. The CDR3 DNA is TGTGCCAGCAGCTTAAAGGGAGGGCCCTCCTACGAGCAGTACTTC. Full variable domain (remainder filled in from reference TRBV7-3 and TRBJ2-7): GAGVSQTPSNKVTEKGKYVELRCDPISGHTALYWYRQSLGQGPEFLIYFQGTGAADDSGLPNDRFFAVRPEGSVSTLKIQRTERGDSAVYLCASSLKGGPSYEQYFGPGTRLTVT.

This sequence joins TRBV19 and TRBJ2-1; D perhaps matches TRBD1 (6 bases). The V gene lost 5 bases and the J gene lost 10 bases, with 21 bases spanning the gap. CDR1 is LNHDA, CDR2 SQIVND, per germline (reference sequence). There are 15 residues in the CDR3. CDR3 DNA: TGTGCCAGTAGTCCCGCAGGGGTAGCCCTCGGCGAGCAGTTCTTC. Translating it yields CASSPAGVALGEQFF. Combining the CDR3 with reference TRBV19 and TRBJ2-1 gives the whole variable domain DGGITQSPKYLFRKEGQNVTLSCEQNLNHDAMYWYRQDPGQGLRLIYYSQIVNDFQKGDIAEGYSVSREKKESFPLTVTSAQKNPTAFYLCASSPAGVALGEQFFGPGTRLTVL.

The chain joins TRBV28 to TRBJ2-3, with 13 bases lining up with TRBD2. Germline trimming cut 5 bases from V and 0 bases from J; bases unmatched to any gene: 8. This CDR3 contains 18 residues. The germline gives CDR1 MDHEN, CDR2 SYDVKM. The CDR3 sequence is CASSPRTSGRLSTDTQYF. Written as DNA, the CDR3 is TGTGCCAGCAGTCCCCGGACTAGCGGGAGACTTAGCACAGATACGCAGTATTTT.

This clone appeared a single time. CDR3 nucleotides: TGTGCCAGCAGTCCGTGGTTACTCCCCGGGGAGCTGTTTTTT. It specifies CASSPWLLPGELFF. The chain uses TRBV28 and TRBJ2-2; the D is unclear. The germline V gene has CDR1 MDHEN and CDR2 SYDVKM. CDR3 length equals 14 residues. Trimming cost V 5 bases and J 6 bases, with 13 bases left between them. The complete variable domain, with remaining parts taken from reference TRBV28 and TRBJ2-2, reads DVKVTQSSRYLVKRTGEKVFLECVQDMDHENMFWYRQDPGLGLRLIYFSYDVKMKEKGDIPEGYSVSREKKERFSLILESASTNQTSMYLCASSPWLLPGELFFGEGSRLTVL.

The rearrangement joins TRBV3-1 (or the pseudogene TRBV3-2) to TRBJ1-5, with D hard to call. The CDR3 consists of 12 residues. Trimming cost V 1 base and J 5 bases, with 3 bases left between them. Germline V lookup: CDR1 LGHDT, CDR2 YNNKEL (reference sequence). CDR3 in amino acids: CASSQADQPQHF. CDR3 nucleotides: TGTGCCAGCAGCCAAGCTGATCAGCCCCAGCATTTT.

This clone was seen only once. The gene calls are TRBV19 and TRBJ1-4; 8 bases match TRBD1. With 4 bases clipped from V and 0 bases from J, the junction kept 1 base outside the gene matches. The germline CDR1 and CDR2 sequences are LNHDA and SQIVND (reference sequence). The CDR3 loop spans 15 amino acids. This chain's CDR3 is CASSRQGTTNEKLFF. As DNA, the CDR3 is TGTGCCAGTAGTAGACAGGGGACAACTAATGAAAAACTGTTTTTT.

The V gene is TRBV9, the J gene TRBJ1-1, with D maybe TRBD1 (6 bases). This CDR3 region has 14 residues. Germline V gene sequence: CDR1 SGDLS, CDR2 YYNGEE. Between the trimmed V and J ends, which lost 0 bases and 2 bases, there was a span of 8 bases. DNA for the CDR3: TGTGCCAGCAGCGTAGGACAGGTTAACACTGAAGCTTTCTTT. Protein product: CASSVGQVNTEAFF.